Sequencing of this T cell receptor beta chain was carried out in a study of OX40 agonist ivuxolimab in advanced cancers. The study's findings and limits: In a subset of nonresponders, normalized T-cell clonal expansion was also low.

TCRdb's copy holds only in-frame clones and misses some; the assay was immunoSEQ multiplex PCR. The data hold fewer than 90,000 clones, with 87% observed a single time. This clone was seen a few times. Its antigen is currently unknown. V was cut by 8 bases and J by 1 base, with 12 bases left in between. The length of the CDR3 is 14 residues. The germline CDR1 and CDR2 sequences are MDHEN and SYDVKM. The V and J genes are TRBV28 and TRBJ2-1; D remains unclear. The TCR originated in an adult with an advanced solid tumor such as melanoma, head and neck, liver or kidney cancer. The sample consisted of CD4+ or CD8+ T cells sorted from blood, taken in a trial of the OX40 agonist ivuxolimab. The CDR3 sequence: CASLKVGSYNEQFF. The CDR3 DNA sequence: TGTGCCAGCCTCAAGGTCGGGTCCTACAATGAGCAGTTCTTC.